The present T cell receptor (beta chain) was sequenced within a study of blood T cells in healthy people across ages. A second PCR, run for roughly 6 to 11 cycles, used a sample-barcoded 5' primer plus a J-beta primer mix. Each cDNA molecule received a tag from a template-switch adaptor that had 12 random nucleotides. TCRdb recomputed calls from the 5' RACE reads with MiXCR, one row per CDR3 protein. This repertoire shows around 790,000 distinct CDR3 sequences, more than 40% found once; its top ten account for approximately 19%. As regards this clonotype: Its target is unknown.

Study findings and constraints: PBMCs left unsorted prevented a conclusive naive versus antigen-experienced comparison.

Donors ranged from roughly 6 to 90 years old and were healthy Caucasians in Russia. There were at least 6 micrograms of total RNA extracted from every sample. The clonotype was recovered from a man in his 60s in good health. The sequencing sample was made of blood.

The CDR3 protein is CASSPRVAGEANYGYTF. In nucleotides, the CDR3 is TGTGCCAGCTCACCAAGGGTGGCAGGAGAAGCTAACTATGGCTACACCTTC. The chain joins TRBV18 to TRBJ1-2; D gene ambiguous. The germline gives CDR1 KGHSH, CDR2 LQKENI. The CDR3 extends over 17 amino acids. Deletions cut 2 bases from V and 0 bases from J, with 16 bases between. Variable domain in full (rest from reference TRBV18 and TRBJ1-2): NAGVMQNPRHLVRRRGQEARLRCSPMKGHSHVYWYRQLPEEGLKFMVYLQKENIIDESGMPKERFSAEFPKEGPSILRIQQVVRGDSAAYFCASSPRVAGEANYGYTFGSGTRLTVV.